The present TCR beta chain was sequenced within a study of CD8+ T cells in alopecia areata. Between the trimmed V and J ends, which lost 4 bases and 9 bases, there was a span of 15 bases. Germline V gene lookup returns CDR1 SEHNR and CDR2 FQNEAQ (reference sequence). The CDR3 contains 13 residues. Study results and limitations: The study found that many expanded lesional clones persisted in scalp and blood during tofacitinib. Scalp samples also contribute reads from the resident alphabeta T cells found in normal skin. Compared with mice, patients displayed less clear TCR sharing, possibly for HLA-related reasons.

After isolation, RNA underwent reverse transcription to generate cDNA as the sequencing template. Libraries were prepared by immunoSEQ multiplex PCR; TCRdb keeps only in-frame clonotypes and omits some of them. The top ten hold around 15% of the sample, which has over 85,000 clones, under 70% seen once. The treatment: oral pan-JAK inhibitor, 5-10 mg twice daily. Of note for this clone: Its antigen is unidentified.

The chain joins TRBV7-9 to TRBJ1-2; tentative D call: TRBD1 (5 bases). Material: CD8+ T cells sorted from blood, obtained at week 4, from a patient treated with tofacitinib. The receptor was derived from a human donor with alopecia areata. The CDR3 region has the DNA TGTGCCAGCAGCTCTGGCAGGGCCCTTCGCTACACCTTC. Translated: CASSSGRALRYTF.